The 30 T cell receptor beta chains given below trace back to one sample, sequenced in a study of cytomegalovirus exposure and HLA in healthy donors. Use of 60 Vbeta and 13 Jbeta primers characterized the PCR. Using immunoSEQ multiplex PCR, the repertoire was profiled, and TCRdb retains in-frame clones only, with some absent. The sample contains 95,000 to 100,000 clones, about four fifths of which appear only once. Sequenced: PBMCs. The receptor source for this set is a female donor in good health and CMV-seropositive.

Only one count was recorded for this clone. The rearrangement joins TRBV19 to TRBJ1-5; 9 bases align to TRBD1. Germline CDR1 reads LNHDA; CDR2 reads SQIVND (reference sequence). J lost 1 base, V lost 1 base, and 8 bases had no gene match. This CDR3 region has 18 residues. DNA for the CDR3: TGTGCCAGTAGTATAGTGGGACAGGGTGGTATAAGCAATCAGCCCCAGCATTTT. Its protein product is CASSIVGQGGISNQPQHF. Full variable domain (missing parts from reference TRBV19 and TRBJ1-5): DGGITQSPKYLFRKEGQNVTLSCEQNLNHDAMYWYRQDPGQGLRLIYYSQIVNDFQKGDIAEGYSVSREKKESFPLTVTSAQKNPTAFYLCASSIVGQGGISNQPQHFGDGTRLSIL.

The chain uses TRBV7-9 and TRBJ1-1; 8 nucleotides line up with TRBD1. Germline V gene sequence: CDR1 SEHNR, CDR2 FQNEAQ (reference sequence). The CDR3 loop spans 15 amino acids. V lost 2 bases to trimming and J lost 8 bases; unmatched junction nucleotides: 10. The CDR3 DNA is TGTGCCAGCAGCTTATCCCGGACAGGGAGTGACGAAGCTTTCTTT. Residues: CASSLSRTGSDEAFF.

The CDR3 loop is CASSTDNYGYTF. CDR3 sequence (DNA): TGTGCCAGTTCGACAGATAACTATGGCTACACCTTC. The J gene is TRBJ1-2, the V gene TRBV5-6; possibly TRBD1 for D (5 bases). This CDR3 spans 12 amino acids. Per germline, CDR1 SGHDT and CDR2 YYEEEE. Trimming removed 8 bases at V and 1 base at J, with 9 bases between. The entire variable domain, with the rest obtained from reference TRBV5-6 and TRBJ1-2, is as follows: DAGVTQSPTHLIKTRGQQVTLRCSPKSGHDTVSWYQQALGQGPQFIFQYYEEEERQRGNFPDRFSGHQFPNYSSELNVNALLLGDSALYLCASSTDNYGYTFGSGTRLTVV.

The genes are TRBV12-5 and TRBJ2-7; TRBD1 is a possible D gene (6 bases). Trimming cost V 0 bases and J 0 bases, with 9 bases left between them. The CDR3 length is 15 residues. Germline assignment: CDR1 LGHNT and CDR2 FRNRAP. The CDR3 coding sequence is TGTGCTAGTGGTTTGGTACGGGACAACTCCTACGAGCAGTACTTC. Amino acids: CASGLVRDNSYEQYF. Full variable domain (rest looked up from reference TRBV12-5 and TRBJ2-7): DARVTQTPRHKVTEMGQEVTMRCQPILGHNTVFWYRQTMMQGLELLAYFRNRAPLDDSGMPKDRFSAEMPDATLATLKIQPSEPRDSAVYFCASGLVRDNSYEQYFGPGTRLTVT.

This clone was seen just once. The same CDR3 also results from other DNA sequences found in this sample. V is TRBV5-6 and J is TRBJ2-5, with D unclear. The germline V gene has CDR1 SGHDT and CDR2 YYEEEE. The CDR3 runs 15 residues. Trimming left V 2 bases short and J 5 bases short, with 16 bases between. CDR3 amino acids: CASSLAWPSWETQYF. CDR3 bases: TGTGCCAGCAGCTTAGCGTGGCCCAGTTGGGAGACCCAGTACTTC.

J is TRBJ1-5 and V is TRBV30; D is possibly TRBD1 (6 bases). The length of the CDR3 is 12 residues. Germline loops: CDR1 GTSNPN, CDR2 SVGIG (reference sequence). Trimming pared 5 bases from V and 2 bases from J, leaving 7 bases between. The CDR3 region has the DNA TGTGCCTGGGGGGGCGGCAATCAGCCCCAGCATTTT. It specifies CAWGGGNQPQHF.

The chain is built from TRBV27 and TRBJ1-6, with TRBD1 identical over 7 bases. The CDR3 length is 15 residues. CDR1 and CDR2 from the germline V gene are MNHEY and SMNVEV (reference sequence). The V gene end was trimmed by 3 bases and the J gene end by 6 bases; junction bases not matched to a gene: 5. The CDR3 nucleotides read TGTGCCAGCAGTTTTGACAGGGTTGGTAATTCACCCCTCCACTTT. It specifies CASSFDRVGNSPLHF.

CDR3 sequence: CAWSSRVANQPQHF. The CDR3, as DNA: TGTGCCTGGAGTTCCAGGGTTGCGAATCAGCCCCAGCATTTT. The J gene is TRBJ1-5, the V gene TRBV30; TRBD1 is a possible D gene (5 bases). V lost 2 bases and J lost 4, with 12 bases in between. Germline V gene lookup returns CDR1 GTSNPN and CDR2 SVGIG (reference sequence). This CDR3 is 14 amino acids long. The full variable domain, completed using reference TRBV30 and TRBJ1-5, is SQTIHQWPATLVQPVGSPLSLECTVEGTSNPNLYWYRQAAGRGLQLLFYSVGIGQISSEVPQNLSASRPQDRQFILSSKKLLLSDSGFYLCAWSSRVANQPQHFGDGTRLSIL.

The gene calls are TRBV7-9 and TRBJ1-2; possibly TRBD1 for D (5 bases). The germline V gene has CDR1 SEHNR and CDR2 FQNEAQ (reference sequence). This CDR3 comprises 15 residues. Trimming took 1 base from V and 3 from J, leaving 12 bases between them. The CDR3 here is CASSLEGGRDYGYTF. CDR3 nucleotides: TGTGCCAGCAGCTTAGAAGGCGGCAGGGACTATGGCTACACCTTC.

V and J are TRBV5-1 and TRBJ2-7, with TRBD1 identical over 8 bases. The CDR3 length is 14 residues. CDR1 is SGHRS, CDR2 YFSETQ, per germline. Trimming removed 4 bases from V and 3 bases from J; junction bases left unmatched: 6. CDR3 DNA: TGCGCCAGCAGCGAAAACGGACAGGGCTACGAGCAGTACTTC. Amino acid sequence: CASSENGQGYEQYF.

This clone was picked up one time. The chain combines TRBV2 with TRBJ2-7; TRBD2 is a possible D gene (5 bases). Deletions cut 6 bases from V and 5 bases from J, with 11 bases between. Looked up from germline, CDR1 is SNHLY and CDR2 is FYNNEI. The CDR3 contains 12 residues. The CDR3: CASRRVAHEQYF. The CDR3 nucleotides read TGTGCCAGCAGGAGGGTGGCCCACGAGCAGTACTTC. The whole variable domain, filled in from reference TRBV2 and TRBJ2-7, reads EPEVTQTPSHQVTQMGQEVILRCVPISNHLYFYWYRQILGQKVEFLVSFYNNEISEKSEIFDDQFSVERPDGSNFTLKIRSTKLEDSAMYFCASRRVAHEQYFGPGTRLTVT.

The chain employs TRBV5-8 and TRBJ2-7; D uncertain. Deletions cut 0 bases from V and 5 bases from J, with 9 bases between. The CDR3 spans 13 residues. Per germline, CDR1 SGHTS and CDR2 YDEGEE. For the CDR3, the DNA is TGTGCCAGCAGCTTGGCGCTACCGGACGAGCAGTACTTC. It translates to CASSLALPDEQYF.

This chain links TRBV29-1 with TRBJ2-3; 7 nucleotides align to TRBD1. Germline values: CDR1 SQVTM, CDR2 ANQGSEA. This CDR3 spans 15 amino acids. The V gene end was trimmed by 1 base and the J gene end by 5 bases; junction bases not matched to a gene: 9. In DNA, the CDR3 is TGCAGCGTTGAAGGGGGCACAAGGGACAGAGATACGCAGTATTTT. It encodes CSVEGGTRDRDTQYF.

V is TRBV5-1 and J is TRBJ1-2; D may be TRBD1 (5 bases). V was cut by 0 bases and J by 1 base, with 19 bases left in between. This CDR3 region has 18 residues. Germline V gene lookup returns CDR1 SGHRS and CDR2 YFSETQ. For the CDR3, the DNA is TGCGCCAGCAGCTTGGAGGTTGATTCAGGGAAGATTAACTATGGCTACACCTTC. Protein: CASSLEVDSGKINYGYTF.

V gene TRBV5-6 combines with J gene TRBJ1-2, with D hard to call. Trimming removed 0 bases from V and 12 bases from J, with 12 bases in between. CDR3 length: 12 residues. Germline V gives CDR1 SGHDT, CDR2 YYEEEE. The CDR3 is CASSLGAGWDTF. The CDR3 DNA sequence: TGTGCCAGCAGCTTGGGGGCCGGTTGGGACACCTTC.

The chain is built from TRBV6-1 and TRBJ2-7; TRBD1 aligns across 9 bases. V lost 5 bases to trimming and J lost 5 bases; unmatched junction nucleotides: 7. Germline CDR1 reads MNHNS; CDR2 reads SASEGT. There are 14 residues in the CDR3. CDR3 loop: CASSSQQGAHEQYF. CDR3 sequence (DNA): TGTGCCAGCAGTTCGCAACAGGGGGCCCACGAGCAGTACTTC.

A few counts support this clone. The genes are TRBV28 and TRBJ2-1; TRBD1 might be the D (6 bases). The germline V gene encodes CDR1 MDHEN and CDR2 SYDVKM. CDR3 length equals 15 residues. The V and J ends lost 10 bases and 3 bases respectively, with 19 bases between them. The CDR3 nucleotides are TGTGCCACCCAAACCGTCCGGGACAACTACAATGAGCAGTTCTTC. Translated, it gives CATQTVRDNYNEQFF.

The rearrangement links TRBV5-1 to TRBJ2-5; D is ambiguous. The length of the CDR3 is 12 residues. Germline V gene sequence: CDR1 SGHRS, CDR2 YFSETQ. The V end lost 6 bases, the J end lost 0 bases, and 6 bases lay between the germline ends. The CDR3 region has the DNA TGCGCCAGCAAGGCGGACCAAGAGACCCAGTACTTC. This encodes CASKADQETQYF.

Here the CDR3 reads CSAQSGGSGYTF. The DNA of the CDR3 is TGCAGCGCGCAGTCAGGGGGGTCTGGCTACACCTTC. This rearrangement joins TRBV29-1 to TRBJ1-2; TRBD1 agrees at 7 bases. Germline V gene data show CDR1 as SQVTM and CDR2 as ANQGSEA. The CDR3 runs to 12 residues. V shed 7 bases and J 7 bases; nucleotides not matched to a gene: 9.

The V gene is TRBV27, the J gene TRBJ2-1, with D tentatively TRBD1 (6 bases). The V and J ends lost 7 bases and 5 bases respectively, with 12 bases between them. This CDR3 is 13 amino acids long. Germline loops: CDR1 MNHEY, CDR2 SMNVEV (reference sequence). The CDR3 DNA sequence: TGTGCCAGCAAACTTGACAGGAACAATGAGCAGTTCTTC. Amino acid sequence: CASKLDRNNEQFF.

V usage is TRBV9 and J usage is TRBJ2-7, with a tentative D call TRBD1 (5 bases). CDR1 SGDLS and CDR2 YYNGEE come from the germline V gene. Trimming left V 0 bases short and J 6 bases short, with 13 bases between. CDR3 size: 14 residues. CDR3 in DNA: TGTGCCAGCAGCGTAGAGGACACAAGGCGCGAGCAGTACTTC. Translating gives CASSVEDTRREQYF.

The chain couples TRBV30 to TRBJ1-1; no definite D call. Germline-derived CDR1 and CDR2 are GTSNPN and SVGIG (reference sequence). This CDR3 contains 13 residues. The V end lost 0 bases, the J end lost 7 bases, and 12 bases lay between the germline ends. In DNA form, the CDR3 reads TGTGCCTGGAGTGTTGGAGGCTGGGGTGAAGCTTTCTTT. Amino acid sequence: CAWSVGGWGEAFF.

The chain employs TRBV27 and TRBJ1-2; 8 bases are shared with TRBD1. The CDR3 covers 13 residues. J lost 5 bases, V lost 5 bases, and 4 bases had no gene match. Germline V lookup: CDR1 MNHEY, CDR2 SMNVEV (reference sequence). CDR3 nucleotide sequence: TGTGCCAGCAGTCATGGACAGGGTTATGGCTACACCTTC. The encoded protein is CASSHGQGYGYTF.

The chain combines TRBV5-1 with TRBJ2-5; a weak D match, TRBD2 (7 bases). In germline, CDR1 is SGHRS, CDR2 YFSETQ. Trimming cost V 0 bases and J 2 bases, with 14 bases left between them. This CDR3 spans 16 amino acids. For the CDR3, the DNA is TGCGCCAGCAGCTTGGGCGGTGCGGGGGCACAAGAGACCCAGTACTTC. Translated: CASSLGGAGAQETQYF.

The J gene is TRBJ2-1, the V gene TRBV2; 7 positions match TRBD1. J was trimmed by 6 bases and V by 8 bases; bases with no gene match: 19. The CDR3 loop spans 17 amino acids. Per germline, CDR1 SNHLY and CDR2 FYNNEI. The CDR3 reads CASVKNQDRVTGNEQFF. Here the CDR3 DNA reads TGTGCCAGCGTTAAGAACCAAGACAGGGTCACCGGCAATGAGCAGTTCTTC.

V usage is TRBV5-5 and J usage is TRBJ1-1; 8 nucleotides match TRBD1. This CDR3 contains 14 residues. Germline-derived CDR1 and CDR2 are SGHKS and YYEKEE (reference sequence). J gave up 5 bases and V 0 bases, and 3 bases lay outside the gene matches. The CDR3 DNA sequence: TGTGCCAGCAGCTTGGTATACAGGGGGACTGAAGCTTTCTTT. Protein sequence: CASSLVYRGTEAFF. Variable domain in full (rest from reference TRBV5-5 and TRBJ1-1): DAGVTQSPTHLIKTRGQQVTLRCSPISGHKSVSWYQQVLGQGPQFIFQYYEKEERGRGNFPDRFSARQFPNYSSELNVNALLLGDSALYLCASSLVYRGTEAFFGQGTRLTVV.

The V call is TRBV19, the J call TRBJ1-5, with 8 bases fitting TRBD1. This CDR3 has 14 amino acids. Looked up from germline, CDR1 is LNHDA and CDR2 is SQIVND (reference sequence). V lost 7 bases and J lost 6; bases outside the gene matches: 8. CDR3 in amino acids: CASTKAGGGQPQHF. The CDR3 DNA reads as TGTGCCAGTACCAAGGCAGGGGGCGGTCAGCCCCAGCATTTT. The whole variable domain, filled in from reference TRBV19 and TRBJ1-5, reads DGGITQSPKYLFRKEGQNVTLSCEQNLNHDAMYWYRQDPGQGLRLIYYSQIVNDFQKGDIAEGYSVSREKKESFPLTVTSAQKNPTAFYLCASTKAGGGQPQHFGDGTRLSIL.

The rearrangement joins TRBV4-1 to TRBJ2-7; weak D call: TRBD2 (5 bases). Trimming stripped 1 base from V and 9 bases from J, with 19 bases between. The CDR3 runs 15 residues. Germline CDR1 reads MGHRA; CDR2 reads YSYEKL. The CDR3 region has the DNA TGCGCCAGCAGCCAAGTACTGAACTCCTACGAGGGGCAGTACTTC. This codes for CASSQVLNSYEGQYF.

The chain is built from TRBV5-1 and TRBJ1-1; maybe TRBD1 (5 bases). This CDR3 is 16 amino acids long. Trimming took off 5 bases at V and 2 bases at J, with 19 bases between the two ends. The germline CDR1 and CDR2 sequences are SGHRS and YFSETQ. The CDR3 protein is CASRPLGVVRNTEAFF. The CDR3 DNA is TGCGCCAGCAGACCCCTAGGGGTGGTACGAAACACTGAAGCTTTCTTT.

This chain uses TRBV6-1 with TRBJ1-3; TRBD1 agrees at 8 bases. Germline CDR1 is MNHNS and CDR2 is SASEGT. With V trimmed by 3 bases and J by 2 bases, 6 bases remained unmatched. The CDR3 spans 16 residues. The CDR3 loop reads CASSDRQGLAGNTIYF. The CDR3 DNA follows: TGTGCCAGCAGTGACAGACAGGGGTTGGCTGGAAACACCATATATTTT.